The sequence of this TCR beta chain was determined in a study of blood T cell repertoires in COVID-19. For the study at large: Samples taken during acute and convalescent COVID-19 were collected in the United States, Italy and Spain. The analysed material was cDNA or gDNA that came from T cells, B-cell-depleted T cells, or PBMCs.

How the authors handled the data: Nucleated cell counts were estimated from reference gene primer amplification. TCRdb's copy holds only in-frame clones and misses some; the assay was immunoSEQ multiplex PCR. That table is the source of V, J and clone size, and D and trimming were worked out from the DNA. Among tens of thousands of clones, around four fifths were seen once, and the ten largest hold roughly 18%. The germline gives CDR1 SGDLS, CDR2 YYNGEE. This CDR3 comprises 17 residues. J gave up 1 base and V 2 bases, and 6 bases lay outside the gene matches. The TCR comes from a woman aged 50 to 60 with active or convalescent COVID-19. The chain links TRBV9 to TRBJ2-6; 7 bases are a match to TRBD1. Sequences were obtained from peripheral blood. In nucleotides, the CDR3 is TGTGCCAGCAGCGTGGACAGGACTCCGTCTGGGGCCAACGTCCTGACTTTC. It yields the protein CASSVDRTPSGANVLTF.